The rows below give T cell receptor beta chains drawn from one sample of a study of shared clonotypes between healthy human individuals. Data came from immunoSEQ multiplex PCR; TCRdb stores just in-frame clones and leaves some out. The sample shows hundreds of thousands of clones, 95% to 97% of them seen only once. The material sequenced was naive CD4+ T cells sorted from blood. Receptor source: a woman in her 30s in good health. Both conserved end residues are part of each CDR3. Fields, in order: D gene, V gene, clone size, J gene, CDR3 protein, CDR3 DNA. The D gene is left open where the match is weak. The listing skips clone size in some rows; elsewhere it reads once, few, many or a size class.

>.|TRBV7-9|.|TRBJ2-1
CASSWLAMLNNEQFF
TGTGCCAGCAGCTGGCTAGCGATGCTCAACAATGAGCAGTTCTTC
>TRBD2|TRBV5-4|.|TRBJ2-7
CASSFGLELSEQYF
TGTGCCAGCAGCTTCGGACTAGAACTGAGCGAGCAGTACTTC
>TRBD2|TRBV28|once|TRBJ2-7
CASSSIAGRSYEQYF
TGTGCCAGCAGTTCAATAGCGGGCCGCTCCTACGAGCAGTACTTC
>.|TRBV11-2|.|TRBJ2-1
CASSPSFLGNEQFF
TGTGCCAGCAGCCCTAGCTTCTTAGGCAATGAGCAGTTCTTC
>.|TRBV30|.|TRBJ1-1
CAWTVLVDTEAFF
TGTGCCTGGACCGTCCTGGTGGACACTGAAGCTTTCTTT
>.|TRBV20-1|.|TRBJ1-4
CSARDEGKLFF
TGCAGTGCTAGAGATGAGGGAAAACTGTTTTTT
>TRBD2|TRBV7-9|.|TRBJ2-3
CASSPQTSGSIPDTQYF
TGTGCCAGCAGCCCACAGACTAGCGGGAGCATCCCAGATACGCAGTATTTT
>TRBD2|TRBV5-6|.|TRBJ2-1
CASSTLLSTSGSSYNEQFF
TGTGCCAGCAGCACCCTACTATCGACTAGCGGCAGCTCCTACAATGAGCAGTTCTTC
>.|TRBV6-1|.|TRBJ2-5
CASSEFSGRETQYF
TGTGCCAGCAGTGAATTTTCTGGTAGAGAGACCCAGTACTTC
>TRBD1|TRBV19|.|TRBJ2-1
CASSMTHSGTGEGNEQFF
TGTGCCAGTAGTATGACGCATTCCGGGACAGGGGAGGGCAATGAGCAGTTCTTC
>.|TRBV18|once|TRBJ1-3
CASSLNRDSGNTIYF
TGTGCCAGCTCGCTTAACCGGGACTCTGGAAACACCATATATTTT
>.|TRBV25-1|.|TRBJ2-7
CASSEFPSNEQYF
TGTGCCAGCAGTGAATTCCCGTCCAACGAGCAGTACTTC
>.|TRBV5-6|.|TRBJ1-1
CASSLATGLGYTEAFF
TGTGCCAGCAGCTTGGCGACAGGACTCGGGTACACTGAAGCTTTCTTT
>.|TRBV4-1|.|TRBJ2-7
CASSPWGGRGWYEQYF
TGCGCCAGCAGCCCATGGGGGGGTAGGGGGTGGTACGAGCAGTACTTC
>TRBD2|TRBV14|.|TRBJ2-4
CASSHSLAGGPAKNIQYF
TGTGCCAGCAGCCACTCACTAGCGGGAGGGCCGGCCAAAAACATTCAGTACTTC
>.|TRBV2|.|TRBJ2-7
CASRQRVYEQYF
TGTGCCAGCAGGCAACGGGTCTACGAGCAGTACTTC
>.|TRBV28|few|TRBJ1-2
CASSLTRHYGYTF
TGTGCCAGCAGTTTGACCAGGCACTATGGCTACACCTTC